Shown below are 15 T cell receptor beta chains from a single sample sequenced in a study of cytomegalovirus exposure and HLA in healthy donors. The PCR contained 60 Vbeta and 13 Jbeta primers. Sequenced by immunoSEQ multiplex PCR; TCRdb stores in-frame clones only, minus some. Its table records approximately 190,000 clones. Sequencing was carried out using PBMCs. Receptors were obtained from a man aged 25-45 years in good health and CMV-seronegative.

The chain recombines TRBV19 with TRBJ2-7; TRBD2 is a possible D gene (5 bases). Germline lookup yields CDR1 LNHDA and CDR2 SQIVND (reference sequence). V lost 4 bases and J 6 bases, leaving 22 bases between the germline ends. This CDR3 has 16 residues. The CDR3 spells CASSTPERAVRGEQYF. CDR3 in DNA: TGTGCCAGTAGTACTCCCGAGAGGGCAGTGCGAGGCGAGCAGTACTTC.

The rearrangement links TRBV18 to TRBJ2-6; 7 bases are a match to TRBD1. Germline lookup yields CDR1 KGHSH and CDR2 LQKENI. With V trimmed by 1 base and J by 1 base, 7 bases remained unmatched. The CDR3 loop spans 18 amino acids. The DNA for the CDR3 is TGTGCCAGCTCACCACAGGGGGCGTATCTTTCTGGGGCCAACGTCCTGACTTTC. It translates to CASSPQGAYLSGANVLTF.

The chain joins TRBV10-3 to TRBJ1-2; 8 nucleotides align to TRBD1. After removal of 3 bases from V and 4 bases from J, the junction contained 7 bases not matched to a gene. Germline V gene lookup returns CDR1 ENHRY and CDR2 SYGVKD. CDR3 length equals 15 residues. CDR3 coding DNA: TGTGCCATCAGTGACAGGACAGGGCGAGCCTATGGCTACACCTTC. Protein sequence: CAISDRTGRAYGYTF.

On this clone: The same CDR3 can be traced to other DNA sequences in this sample. The rearrangement links TRBV4-2 to TRBJ1-4; 7 bases are a match to TRBD1. The CDR3 totals 15 residues. CDR1 is LGHNA and CDR2 is YNFKEQ in the germline V gene. With V trimmed by 9 bases and J by 3 bases, 10 bases remained unmatched. The DNA for the CDR3 is TGTGCCAGTACGGACAGGAGGGGGGCTAATGAAAAACTGTTTTTT. Its translation: CASTDRRGANEKLFF.

This chain links TRBV6-5 with TRBJ2-2; no reliable D call. V was shortened by 6 bases and J by 2 bases, with 10 bases between the two germline ends. Germline loops: CDR1 MNHEY, CDR2 SVGAGI. This CDR3 is 14 amino acids long. CDR3 DNA sequence: TGTGCCAGCAGCCCCCCCCTCAACACCGGGGAGCTGTTTTTT. This codes for CASSPPLNTGELFF.

This chain connects TRBV27 to TRBJ1-5; D not certain. CDR1 is MNHEY, CDR2 SMNVEV, per germline (reference sequence). V gave up 1 base and J gave up 2 bases, with 21 bases separating them. This CDR3 region has 19 residues. CDR3: CASSLFAGAFEYGNQPQHF. The CDR3 DNA reads TGTGCCAGCAGTTTATTCGCGGGAGCGTTCGAGTATGGCAATCAGCCCCAGCATTTT.

This chain connects TRBV30 to TRBJ2-7, with 10 bases identical to TRBD1. CDR1 is GTSNPN, CDR2 SVGIG, per germline (reference sequence). The V segment lost 3 bases and the J segment 2 bases; nucleotides outside the gene matches: 10. The CDR3 consists of 16 residues. CDR3 amino acids: CAWRYSRDRGTYEQYF. Written as DNA, the CDR3 is TGTGCCTGGAGGTACTCCCGGGACAGGGGAACCTACGAGCAGTACTTC. Combining the CDR3 with reference TRBV30 and TRBJ2-7 gives the whole variable domain SQTIHQWPATLVQPVGSPLSLECTVEGTSNPNLYWYRQAAGRGLQLLFYSVGIGQISSEVPQNLSASRPQDRQFILSSKKLLLSDSGFYLCAWRYSRDRGTYEQYFGPGTRLTVT.

The chain couples TRBV27 to TRBJ1-2, with 11 nucleotides matching TRBD1. J lost 5 bases, V lost 6 bases, and 2 bases had no gene match. CDR3 length equals 13 residues. Germline values: CDR1 MNHEY, CDR2 SMNVEV (reference sequence). The CDR3 DNA follows: TGTGCCAGCAGAGGACAGGGGGCGTATGGCTACACCTTC. Protein product: CASRGQGAYGYTF.

The chain uses TRBV6-1 and TRBJ2-5; TRBD2 might be the D (5 bases). In germline, CDR1 is MNHNS, CDR2 SASEGT. This CDR3 is 14 amino acids long. The V and J ends lost 3 bases and 2 bases respectively, with 10 bases between them. This CDR3 reads CASSEGVPQETQYF. The DNA of the CDR3 is TGTGCCAGCAGTGAGGGAGTCCCACAAGAGACCCAGTACTTC.

The gene calls are TRBV6-4 and TRBJ2-4, with D possibly matching TRBD2 (5 bases). Germline V CDR1 and CDR2: MRHNA, SNTAGT. Trimming pared 3 bases from V and 7 bases from J, leaving 10 bases between. This CDR3 is 13 amino acids long. The CDR3 DNA reads TGTGCCAGCAGTGATTCTGGGGAGAACATTCAGTACTTC. Its protein product is CASSDSGENIQYF.

V is TRBV2 and J is TRBJ2-3; D ambiguous. CDR1 SNHLY and CDR2 FYNNEI come from the germline V gene. This CDR3 has 14 residues. The V and J ends lost 3 bases and 3 bases respectively, with 10 bases between them. DNA for the CDR3: TGTGCCAGCAGTGATGGTAGATTTACAGATACGCAGTATTTT. Protein sequence: CASSDGRFTDTQYF.

As DNA, the CDR3 is TGTGCCAGCAGCCTCGAGGGGACAGGGTTACAGCCCCAGCATTTT. Protein sequence: CASSLEGTGLQPQHF. The genes are TRBV5-8 and TRBJ1-5; TRBD1 aligns across 9 bases. The CDR3 sequence is 15 residues long. V trimming: 4 bases; J trimming: 7 bases; junction bases outside the gene matches: 9. CDR1 and CDR2 (germline): SGHTS, YDEGEE.

V is TRBV5-1 and J is TRBJ1-4; 9 nucleotides match TRBD1. The junction had 17 bases not matched to a gene; V was cut back by 4 bases and J by 1 base. Per germline, CDR1 SGHRS and CDR2 YFSETQ. CDR3 length: 20 residues. CDR3 in DNA: TGCGCCAGCAGCCCCAGTACCTCGGACAGGGGAAGGGGAACTAATGAAAAACTGTTTTTT. It is translated as CASSPSTSDRGRGTNEKLFF.

The chain has TRBV7-9 and TRBJ1-6; D perhaps matches TRBD1 (5 bases). Germline values: CDR1 SEHNR, CDR2 FQNEAQ (reference sequence). V gave up 4 bases and J gave up 5 bases, with 15 bases separating them. The CDR3 extends over 16 amino acids. CDR3 protein: CASSSVHRRNNSPLHF. In DNA, the CDR3 is TGTGCCAGCAGCTCGGTCCACAGGCGAAATAATTCACCCCTCCACTTT.

The genes are TRBV5-1 and TRBJ2-1; perhaps TRBD1 as D (5 bases). Germline-derived CDR1 and CDR2 are SGHRS and YFSETQ. Trimming took 0 bases from V and 10 from J, leaving 14 bases between them. CDR3 length: 14 residues. The CDR3 DNA reads TGCGCCAGCAGCTTGGGTCCGAGAAGGGGCGAGCAGTTCTTC. Translating gives CASSLGPRRGEQFF.